Detailed here is one TCR beta chain. Germline CDR1 is SEHNR and CDR2 is FQNEAQ (reference sequence). V lost 1 base and J 9 bases, leaving 12 bases between the germline ends. The CDR3 runs 14 residues. Naive CD8 cells were CD45RO-negative, positively selected for CCR7, excluding terminally differentiated effector memory CD45RA+ cells. TCRdb's table, derived via immunoSEQ multiplex PCR, lists solely in-frame clones and lacks some. The profile shows about 680,000 clones, 92% of them singletons. The data originate from a study of shared clonotypes between healthy human individuals. Material for sequencing was naive CD8+ T cells sorted from blood. V and J are TRBV7-9 and TRBJ2-2, with D uncertain. The sequence was obtained from a man aged 30 to 39 in good health. The CDR3 DNA reads as TGTGCCAGCAGCTTAGTAACAGAGCATAGGGAGCTGTTTTTT. This gives the protein CASSLVTEHRELFF.